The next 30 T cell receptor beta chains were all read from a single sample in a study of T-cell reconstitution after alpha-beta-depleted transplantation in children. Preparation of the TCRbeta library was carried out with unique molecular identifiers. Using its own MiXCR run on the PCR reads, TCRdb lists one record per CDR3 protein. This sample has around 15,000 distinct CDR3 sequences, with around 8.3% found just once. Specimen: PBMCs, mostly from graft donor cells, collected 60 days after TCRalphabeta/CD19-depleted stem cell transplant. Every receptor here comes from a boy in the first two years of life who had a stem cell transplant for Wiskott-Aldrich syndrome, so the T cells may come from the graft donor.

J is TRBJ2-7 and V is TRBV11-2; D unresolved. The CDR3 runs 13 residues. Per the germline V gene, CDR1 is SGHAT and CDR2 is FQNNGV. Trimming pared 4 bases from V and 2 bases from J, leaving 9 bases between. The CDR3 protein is CASSYVHTYEQYF. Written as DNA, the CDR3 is TGTGCCAGCAGCTATGTCCATACCTACGAGCAGTACTTC.

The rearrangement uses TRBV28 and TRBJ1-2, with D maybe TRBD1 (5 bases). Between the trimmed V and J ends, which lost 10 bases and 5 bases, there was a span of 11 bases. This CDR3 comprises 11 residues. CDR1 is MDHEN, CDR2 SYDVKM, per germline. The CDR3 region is CANRDGYGYTF. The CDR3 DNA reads TGTGCCAATCGGGACGGGTATGGCTACACCTTC.

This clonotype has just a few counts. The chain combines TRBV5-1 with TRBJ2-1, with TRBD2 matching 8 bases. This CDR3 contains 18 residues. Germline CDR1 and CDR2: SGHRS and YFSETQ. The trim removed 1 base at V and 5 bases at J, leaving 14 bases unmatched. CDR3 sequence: CASSLLLLTGGLNNEQFF. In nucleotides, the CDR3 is TGCGCCAGCAGCTTGCTCCTTTTGACGGGAGGGCTGAACAATGAGCAGTTCTTC.

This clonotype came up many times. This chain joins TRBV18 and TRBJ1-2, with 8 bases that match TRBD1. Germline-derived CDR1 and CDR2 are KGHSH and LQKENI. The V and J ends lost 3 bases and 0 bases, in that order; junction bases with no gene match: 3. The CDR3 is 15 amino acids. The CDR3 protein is CASSPGQGPNYGYTF. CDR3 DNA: TGTGCCAGCTCACCTGGACAGGGACCTAACTATGGCTACACCTTC.

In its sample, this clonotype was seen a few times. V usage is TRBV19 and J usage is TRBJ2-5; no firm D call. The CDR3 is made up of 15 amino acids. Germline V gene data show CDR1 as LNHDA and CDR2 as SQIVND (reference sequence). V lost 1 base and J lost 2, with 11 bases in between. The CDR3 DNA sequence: TGTGCCAGTAGTATAGGCACAGCCACACAAGAGACCCAGTACTTC. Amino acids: CASSIGTATQETQYF. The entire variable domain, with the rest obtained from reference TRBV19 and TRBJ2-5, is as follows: DGGITQSPKYLFRKEGQNVTLSCEQNLNHDAMYWYRQDPGQGLRLIYYSQIVNDFQKGDIAEGYSVSREKKESFPLTVTSAQKNPTAFYLCASSIGTATQETQYFGPGTRLLVL.

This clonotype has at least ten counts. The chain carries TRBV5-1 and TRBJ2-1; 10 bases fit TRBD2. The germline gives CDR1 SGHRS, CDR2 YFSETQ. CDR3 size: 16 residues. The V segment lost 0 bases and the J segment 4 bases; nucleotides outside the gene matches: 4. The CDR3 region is CASSLVTSGVYNEQFF. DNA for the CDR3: TGCGCCAGCAGCTTGGTAACTAGCGGGGTTTACAATGAGCAGTTCTTC.

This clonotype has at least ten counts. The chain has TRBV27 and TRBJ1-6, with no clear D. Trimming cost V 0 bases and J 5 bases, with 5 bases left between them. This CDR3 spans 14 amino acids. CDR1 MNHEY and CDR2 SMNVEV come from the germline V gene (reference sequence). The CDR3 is CASSLSGHNSPLHF. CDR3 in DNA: TGTGCCAGCAGTTTATCAGGGCATAATTCACCCCTCCACTTT.

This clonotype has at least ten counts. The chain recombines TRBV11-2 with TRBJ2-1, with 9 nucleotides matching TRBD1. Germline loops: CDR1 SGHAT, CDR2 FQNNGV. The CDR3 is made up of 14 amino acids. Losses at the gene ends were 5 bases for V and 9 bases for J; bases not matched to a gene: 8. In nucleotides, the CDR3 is TGTGCCAGCAGCCCCCGAACAGGGGGCTTTGAGCAGTTCTTC. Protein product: CASSPRTGGFEQFF. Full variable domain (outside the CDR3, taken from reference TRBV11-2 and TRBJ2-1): EAGVAQSPRYKIIEKRQSVAFWCNPISGHATLYWYQQILGQGPKLLIQFQNNGVVDDSQLPKDRFSAERLKGVDSTLKIQPAKLEDSAVYLCASSPRTGGFEQFFGPGTRLTVL.

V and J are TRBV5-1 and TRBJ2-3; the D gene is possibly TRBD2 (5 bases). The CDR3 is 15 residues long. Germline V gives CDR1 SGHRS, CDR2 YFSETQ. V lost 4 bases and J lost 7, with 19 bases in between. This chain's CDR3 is CASSPEARRLNTQYF. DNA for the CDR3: TGCGCCAGCAGCCCCGAGGCTAGGAGACTAAATACGCAGTATTTT. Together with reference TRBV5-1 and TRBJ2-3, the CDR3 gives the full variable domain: KAGVTQTPRYLIKTRGQQVTLSCSPISGHRSVSWYQQTPGQGLQFLFEYFSETQRNKGNFPGRFSGRQFSNSRSEMNVSTLELGDSALYLCASSPEARRLNTQYFGPGTRLTVL.

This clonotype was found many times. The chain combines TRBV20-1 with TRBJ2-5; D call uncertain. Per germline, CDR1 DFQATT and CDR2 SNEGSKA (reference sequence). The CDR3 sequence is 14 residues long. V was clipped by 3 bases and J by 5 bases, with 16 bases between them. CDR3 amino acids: CSASLAPLGETQYF. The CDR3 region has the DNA TGCAGTGCTAGTCTGGCTCCCCTCGGGGAGACCCAGTACTTC.

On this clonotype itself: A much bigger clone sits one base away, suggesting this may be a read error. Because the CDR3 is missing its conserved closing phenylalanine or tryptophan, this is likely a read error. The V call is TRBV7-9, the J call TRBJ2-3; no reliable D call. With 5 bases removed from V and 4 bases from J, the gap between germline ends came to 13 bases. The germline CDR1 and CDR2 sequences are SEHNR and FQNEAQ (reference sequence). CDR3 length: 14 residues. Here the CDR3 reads CASSPLSSADTQYI. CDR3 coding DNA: TGTGCCAGCAGCCCGCTTTCGAGCGCAGATACGCAGTATATT.

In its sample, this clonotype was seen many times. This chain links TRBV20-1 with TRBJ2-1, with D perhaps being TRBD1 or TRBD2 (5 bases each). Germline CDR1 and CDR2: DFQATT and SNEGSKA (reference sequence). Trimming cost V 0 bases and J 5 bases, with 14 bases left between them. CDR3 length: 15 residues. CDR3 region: CSARESGTPHNEQFF. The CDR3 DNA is TGCAGTGCTAGAGAGTCCGGGACGCCTCACAATGAGCAGTTCTTC.

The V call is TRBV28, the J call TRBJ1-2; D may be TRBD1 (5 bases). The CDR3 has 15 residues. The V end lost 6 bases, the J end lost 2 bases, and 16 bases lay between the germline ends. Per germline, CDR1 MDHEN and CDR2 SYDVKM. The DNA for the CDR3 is TGTGCCAGCAGAGAGTCGGGGCCTGCCAACTATGGCTACACCTTC. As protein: CASRESGPANYGYTF.

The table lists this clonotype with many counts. CDR3 protein: CSAPTPGQYEQYF. DNA for the CDR3: TGCAGTGCTCCGACTCCGGGACAGTACGAGCAGTACTTC. The V and J genes are TRBV20-1 and TRBJ2-7; TRBD1 matches 7 bases. The CDR3 extends over 13 amino acids. The germline V gene has CDR1 DFQATT and CDR2 SNEGSKA (reference sequence). Unmatched junction bases numbered 8, after V lost 5 bases and J lost 4 bases.

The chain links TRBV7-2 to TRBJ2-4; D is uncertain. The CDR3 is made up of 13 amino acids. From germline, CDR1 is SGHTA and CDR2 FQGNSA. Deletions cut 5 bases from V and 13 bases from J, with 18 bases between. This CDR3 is CASSPTLKGDQYF. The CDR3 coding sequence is TGTGCCAGCAGCCCCACCCTAAAGGGTGACCAGTACTTC.

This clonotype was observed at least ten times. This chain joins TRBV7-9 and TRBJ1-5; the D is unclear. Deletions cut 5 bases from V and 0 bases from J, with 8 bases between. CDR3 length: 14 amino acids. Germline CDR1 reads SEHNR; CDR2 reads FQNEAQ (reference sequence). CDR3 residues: CASSPYYSNQPQHF. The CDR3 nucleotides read TGTGCCAGCAGCCCTTATTATAGCAATCAGCCCCAGCATTTT.

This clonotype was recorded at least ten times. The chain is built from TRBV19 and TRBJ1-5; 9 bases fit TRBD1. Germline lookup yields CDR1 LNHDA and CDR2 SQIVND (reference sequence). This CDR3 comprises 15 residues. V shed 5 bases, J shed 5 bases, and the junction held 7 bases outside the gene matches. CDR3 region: CASSPSRDRDQPQHF. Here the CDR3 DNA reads TGTGCCAGTAGTCCGTCCCGGGACAGGGATCAGCCCCAGCATTTT.

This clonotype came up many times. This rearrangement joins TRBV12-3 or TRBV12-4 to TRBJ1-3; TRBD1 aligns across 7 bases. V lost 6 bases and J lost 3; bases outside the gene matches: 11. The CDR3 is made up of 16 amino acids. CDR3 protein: CASSPRGVLVGNTIYF. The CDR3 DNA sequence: TGTGCCAGCAGCCCCAGGGGGGTATTGGTTGGAAACACCATATATTTT.

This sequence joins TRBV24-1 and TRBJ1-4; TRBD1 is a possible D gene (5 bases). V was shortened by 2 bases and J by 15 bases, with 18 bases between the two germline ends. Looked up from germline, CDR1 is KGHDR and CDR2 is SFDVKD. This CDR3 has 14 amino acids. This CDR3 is CATSDSRDYQLMFF. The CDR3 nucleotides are TGTGCCACCAGTGATTCCCGGGACTACCAATTAATGTTTTTT.

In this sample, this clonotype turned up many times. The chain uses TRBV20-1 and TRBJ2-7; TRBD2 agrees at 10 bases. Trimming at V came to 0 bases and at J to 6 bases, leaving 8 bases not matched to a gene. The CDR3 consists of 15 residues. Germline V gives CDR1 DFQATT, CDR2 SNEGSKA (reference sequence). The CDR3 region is CSARDLGLAAFEQYF. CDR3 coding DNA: TGCAGTGCTAGAGATCTCGGACTAGCGGCCTTCGAGCAGTACTTC.

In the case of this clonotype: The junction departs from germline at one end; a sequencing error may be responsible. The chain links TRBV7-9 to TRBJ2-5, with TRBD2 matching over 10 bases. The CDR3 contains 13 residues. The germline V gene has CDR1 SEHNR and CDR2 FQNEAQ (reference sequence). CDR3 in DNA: TGTGCCAGCAGCCTAGCGGGAGTAGAGACCCAGTACTTC. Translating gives CASSLAGVETQYF.

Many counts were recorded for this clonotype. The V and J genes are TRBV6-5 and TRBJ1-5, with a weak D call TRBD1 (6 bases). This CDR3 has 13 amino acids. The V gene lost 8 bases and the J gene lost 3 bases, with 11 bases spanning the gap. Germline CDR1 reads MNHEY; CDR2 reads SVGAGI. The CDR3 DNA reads TGTGCCAGCTCGGACAGATACAATCAGCCCCAGCATTTT. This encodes CASSDRYNQPQHF.

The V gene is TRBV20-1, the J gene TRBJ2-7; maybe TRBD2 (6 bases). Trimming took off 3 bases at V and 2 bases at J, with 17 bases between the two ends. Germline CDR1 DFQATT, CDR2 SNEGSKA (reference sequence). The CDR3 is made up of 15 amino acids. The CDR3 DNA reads TGCAGTGCTAGGTCGTTAGGAGGGAGTCCCTACGAGCAGTACTTC. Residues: CSARSLGGSPYEQYF.

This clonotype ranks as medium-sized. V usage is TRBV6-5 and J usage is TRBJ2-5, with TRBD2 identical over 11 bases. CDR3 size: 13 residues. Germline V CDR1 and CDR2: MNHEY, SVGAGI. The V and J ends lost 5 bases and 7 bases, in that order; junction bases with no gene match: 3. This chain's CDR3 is CASSRGTSGTQYF. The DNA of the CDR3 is TGTGCCAGCAGTCGGGGGACTAGCGGGACCCAGTACTTC.

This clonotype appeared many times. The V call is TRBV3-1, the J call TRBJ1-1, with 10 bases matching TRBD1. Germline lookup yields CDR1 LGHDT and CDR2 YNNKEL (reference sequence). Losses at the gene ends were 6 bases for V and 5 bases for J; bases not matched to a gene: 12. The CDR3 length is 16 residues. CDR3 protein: CASSSRDRGWGTEAFF. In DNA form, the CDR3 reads TGTGCCAGCAGTTCGAGGGACAGGGGCTGGGGTACTGAAGCTTTCTTT.

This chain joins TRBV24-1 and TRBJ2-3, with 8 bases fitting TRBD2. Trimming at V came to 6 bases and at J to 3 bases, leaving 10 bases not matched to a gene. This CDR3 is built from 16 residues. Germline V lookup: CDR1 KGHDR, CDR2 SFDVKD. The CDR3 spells CATSSGRGGVTDTQYF. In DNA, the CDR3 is TGTGCCACCAGTTCCGGGAGGGGTGGTGTTACAGATACGCAGTATTTT.

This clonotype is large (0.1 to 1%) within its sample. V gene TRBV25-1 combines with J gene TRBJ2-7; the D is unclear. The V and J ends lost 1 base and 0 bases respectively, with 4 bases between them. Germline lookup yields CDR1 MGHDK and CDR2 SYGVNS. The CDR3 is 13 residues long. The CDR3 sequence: CASSESPSYEQYF. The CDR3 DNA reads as TGTGCCAGCAGTGAATCCCCCTCCTACGAGCAGTACTTC.

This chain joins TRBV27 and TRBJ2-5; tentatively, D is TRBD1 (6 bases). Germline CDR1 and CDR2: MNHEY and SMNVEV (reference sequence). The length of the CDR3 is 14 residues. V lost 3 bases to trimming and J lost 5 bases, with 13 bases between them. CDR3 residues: CASSLSGHGETQYF. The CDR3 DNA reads TGTGCCAGCAGTTTGTCGGGACACGGGGAGACCCAGTACTTC.

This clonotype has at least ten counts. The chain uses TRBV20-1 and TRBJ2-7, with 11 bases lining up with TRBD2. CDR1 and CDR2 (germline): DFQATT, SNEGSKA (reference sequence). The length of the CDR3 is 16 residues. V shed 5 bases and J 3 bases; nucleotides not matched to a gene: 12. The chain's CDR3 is CSASPLAGVSDYEQYF. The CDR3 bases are TGCAGTGCTTCTCCACTAGCGGGAGTTTCGGACTACGAGCAGTACTTC.

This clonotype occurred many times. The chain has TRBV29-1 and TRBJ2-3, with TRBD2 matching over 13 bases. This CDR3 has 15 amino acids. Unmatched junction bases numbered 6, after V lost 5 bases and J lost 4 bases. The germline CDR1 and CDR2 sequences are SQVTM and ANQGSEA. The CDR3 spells CSVSRTSGSADTQYF. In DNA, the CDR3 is TGCAGCGTTTCCCGGACTAGCGGGAGTGCAGATACGCAGTATTTT.